These T cell receptor beta chains were read from a single sample in a study of cytomegalovirus exposure and HLA in healthy donors. Repertoires were generated with immunoSEQ multiplex PCR, while TCRdb's copy carries only in-frame clones and drops some. The sample table sets out just over 200,000 clones. Specimen: PBMCs. Receptor source: a girl aged 2 to 9 in good health and CMV-seropositive. Each CDR3 is given with its conserved first and last residue. D genes are given only for firm matches.

cdr3_nt,cdr3_aa,d_call,v_call,j_call
TGTGCCAGCCGACAGGGGGAAGCTGGGGCCAACGTCCTGACTTTC,CASRQGEAGANVLTF,TRBD1,TRBV5-4,TRBJ2-6
TGTGGTACAGGGGGTAGCACTGAAGCTTTCTTT,CGTGGSTEAFF,TRBD1,TRBV28,TRBJ1-1
TGTGCCAGCAGTTTAGGTTTCGTCCGGGGGGGACGGGAAAAACTGTTTTTT,CASSLGFVRGGREKLFF,.,TRBV28,TRBJ1-4
TGTGCCAGCAGTTCCCAGAAAACAGGGTCGCGATACAATGAGCAGTTCTTC,CASSSQKTGSRYNEQFF,.,TRBV7-2,TRBJ2-1
TGTGCCAGCAGCCCCCGGCTAGCGGGAGGGTACACCGGGGAGCTGTTTTTT,CASSPRLAGGYTGELFF,TRBD2,TRBV14,TRBJ2-2
TGTGCCAGCAGTTCAATCTTACAGGGGGCGCAGACTAATGAAAAACTGTTTTTT,CASSSILQGAQTNEKLFF,TRBD1,TRBV28,TRBJ1-4
TGTGCCATCAGGGGAGGGGAGGATCAGCCCCAGCATTTT,CAIRGGEDQPQHF,.,TRBV10-3,TRBJ1-5
TGTGCCAGTACCTCCGGTCCCCTGACAGGGAGGAATACGCAGTATTTT,CASTSGPLTGRNTQYF,.,TRBV19,TRBJ2-3
TGTGCCAGCAGCTTATCTCGGACTTCAAGCACAGATACGCAGTATTTT,CASSLSRTSSTDTQYF,.,TRBV7-2,TRBJ2-3
TGCGCCAGCAGCCAAGTTCTGGGGGAGGACTATGGCTACACCTTC,CASSQVLGEDYGYTF,.,TRBV4-1,TRBJ1-2